This T cell receptor (beta chain) was sequenced for a study of blood T cell repertoires in COVID-19. Study summary: Spain, Italy and the United States supplied samples that represented acute and convalescent COVID-19. The cDNA or gDNA used as material had been derived from T cells, B-cell-depleted T cells, or PBMCs.

CDR1 and CDR2 from the germline V gene are SGHDN and FVKESK. This CDR3 is built from 15 residues. Deletions cut 1 base from V and 0 bases from J, with 8 bases between. As originally analysed: Using reference gene primer amplification, nucleated cell counts were estimated. Assay: immunoSEQ multiplex PCR; the TCRdb copy retains only in-frame clones and omits some. Clonal size and the V and J genes are those of that table, whereas D and trimming came from the DNA. The table includes 130,000 to 150,000 clones, roughly 86% detected once. The sequenced material came from peripheral blood. This chain connects TRBV14 to TRBJ2-3; no definite D call. The sequence was collected from a man between 65 and 85 years old with acute or convalescent COVID-19. CDR3 loop: CASSQGGASTDTQYF. CDR3 bases: TGTGCCAGCAGCCAAGGAGGTGCTAGCACAGATACGCAGTATTTT.